The 21 T cell receptor beta chains reported below all come from one sample, sequenced in a study of control samples from healthy donors and cancer patients. Some clones are missing from TCRdb's copy, which holds only in-frame ones; the method was immunoSEQ multiplex PCR. The sample carries about 100,000 clones, about 90% recorded once. The sequenced sample was blood. These receptors came from a woman under 30 in good health.

This chain joins TRBV12-3 or TRBV12-4 and TRBJ1-1; D not resolved. CDR3 size: 13 residues. Trimming removed 7 bases at V and 7 bases at J, with 16 bases between. This chain's CDR3 is CASTIFGISEAFF. The CDR3 nucleotides are TGTGCCAGCACCATTTTCGGCATTAGTGAAGCTTTCTTT.

This clone showed up just a few times. The chain couples TRBV4-1 to TRBJ1-2; 9 bases map to TRBD1. This CDR3 is 13 amino acids long. The V gene end was trimmed by 5 bases and the J gene end by 2 bases; junction bases not matched to a gene: 0. CDR1 is MGHRA and CDR2 is YSYEKL in the germline V gene. The CDR3 DNA sequence: TGCGCCAGCAGCGGACAGGGGAACTATGGCTACACCTTC. Translation gives CASSGQGNYGYTF.

This clone came up a few times. The same CDR3 arises from other DNA sequences in this sample as well. This sequence joins TRBV30 and TRBJ1-5; D not certain. The V end lost 1 base, the J end lost 3 bases, and 7 bases lay between the germline ends. This CDR3 is built from 13 residues. From germline, CDR1 is GTSNPN and CDR2 SVGIG (reference sequence). The CDR3 reads CAWSDGDNQPQHF. The CDR3 nucleotides are TGTGCCTGGAGTGATGGGGACAATCAGCCCCAGCATTTT.

This chain connects TRBV5-1 to TRBJ2-7; D call uncertain. Trimming took off 5 bases at V and 2 bases at J, with 17 bases between the two ends. Per germline, CDR1 SGHRS and CDR2 YFSETQ. This CDR3 spans 15 amino acids. The CDR3 sequence: CASSPIPGNPYEQYF. In DNA, the CDR3 is TGCGCCAGCAGTCCCATCCCGGGCAACCCCTACGAGCAGTACTTC. Variable domain in full (rest from reference TRBV5-1 and TRBJ2-7): KAGVTQTPRYLIKTRGQQVTLSCSPISGHRSVSWYQQTPGQGLQFLFEYFSETQRNKGNFPGRFSGRQFSNSRSEMNVSTLELGDSALYLCASSPIPGNPYEQYFGPGTRLTVT.

V and J are TRBV6-5 and TRBJ1-2; possible D gene TRBD1, 5 bases. V was pared by 5 bases and J by 4 bases, with 11 bases between. The length of the CDR3 is 13 residues. Germline assignment: CDR1 MNHEY and CDR2 SVGAGI. CDR3 in amino acids: CASSRGVVYGYTF. CDR3 coding DNA: TGTGCCAGCAGTCGGGGGGTTGTCTATGGCTACACCTTC.

This clone was observed once. J is TRBJ2-2 and V is TRBV5-6; 8 bases are shared with TRBD1. This CDR3 is built from 16 residues. Germline trimming cut 2 bases from V and 4 bases from J; bases unmatched to any gene: 7. CDR1 and CDR2 (germline): SGHDT, YYEEEE. CDR3 nucleotide sequence: TGTGCCAGCAGCTTTTTCCGGGACAGGAGCACCGGGGAGCTGTTTTTT. This sequence encodes CASSFFRDRSTGELFF.

The rearrangement joins TRBV29-1 to TRBJ2-1; the match to TRBD2 covers 13 bases. The CDR3 is 16 amino acids. Trimming at V came to 8 bases and at J to 6 bases, leaving 13 bases not matched to a gene. In germline, CDR1 is SQVTM, CDR2 ANQGSEA. The CDR3 nucleotides are TGCAGCTACGCCTTCACTAGCGGGGGGGCACGCAATGAGCAGTTCTTC. Its protein is CSYAFTSGGARNEQFF.

This rearrangement joins TRBV12-3 or TRBV12-4 to TRBJ1-1; D gene uncertain. With 8 bases removed from V and 0 bases from J, the gap between germline ends came to 10 bases. The CDR3 contains 13 residues. CDR3 coding DNA: TGTGCCAGCGGTCCCGGATTGAACACTGAAGCTTTCTTT. Its protein product is CASGPGLNTEAFF.

The chain couples TRBV2 to TRBJ1-4, with TRBD1 as a possible D gene (5 bases). Germline V gene lookup returns CDR1 SNHLY and CDR2 FYNNEI. The V end was cut by 6 bases, the J end by 4 bases, with 9 bases between. This CDR3 is built from 13 residues. CDR3 bases: TGTGCCAGCAGACGGGACTTTAATGAAAAACTGTTTTTT. This encodes CASRRDFNEKLFF.

The V and J genes are TRBV6-5 and TRBJ2-1, with 12 nucleotides matching TRBD1. The germline V gene encodes CDR1 MNHEY and CDR2 SVGAGI. With V trimmed by 6 bases and J by 7 bases, 7 bases remained unmatched. This CDR3 is built from 15 residues. The CDR3 DNA reads TGTGCCAGCAGCATGGGACAGGGGGCCAGGAATGAGCAGTTCTTC. This gives the protein CASSMGQGARNEQFF.

This chain uses TRBV7-8 with TRBJ2-1; 14 bases line up with TRBD2. Germline-derived CDR1 and CDR2 are SGHVS and FQNEAQ. The CDR3 runs 17 residues. The V gene end was trimmed by 0 bases and the J gene end by 5 bases; junction bases not matched to a gene: 3. The CDR3: CASSLAPGLAGDNEQFF. The CDR3 DNA follows: TGTGCCAGCAGCTTAGCGCCGGGACTAGCGGGGGACAATGAGCAGTTCTTC. The full variable domain, rest sourced from reference TRBV7-8 and TRBJ2-1, is GAGVSQSPRYKVAKRGQDVALRCDPISGHVSLFWYQQALGQGPEFLTYFQNEAQLDKSGLPSDRFFAERPEGSVSTLKIQRTQQEDSAVYLCASSLAPGLAGDNEQFFGPGTRLTVL.

This sequence joins TRBV7-9 and TRBJ1-4; D is unresolved. The length of the CDR3 is 15 residues. CDR1 is SEHNR and CDR2 is FQNEAQ in the germline V gene (reference sequence). Trimming shortened V by 2 bases and J by 0 bases, and 7 bases separated the two germline ends. CDR3 protein: CASSLYSTTNEKLFF. For the CDR3, the DNA is TGTGCCAGCAGCTTATACAGCACAACTAATGAAAAACTGTTTTTT.

V and J are TRBV5-4 and TRBJ2-3; 12 positions match TRBD1. The junction had 4 bases not matched to a gene; V was cut back by 0 bases and J by 5 bases. CDR3 length equals 16 residues. In germline, CDR1 is SGHNT, CDR2 YYREEE (reference sequence). The CDR3 protein is CASSLAGQGAVDTQYF. CDR3 bases: TGTGCCAGCAGCTTGGCGGGACAGGGGGCGGTAGATACGCAGTATTTT.

The chain combines TRBV7-9 with TRBJ2-2; D uncertain. Trimming stripped 3 bases from V and 4 bases from J, with 12 bases between. The CDR3 runs to 15 residues. Germline V CDR1 and CDR2: SEHNR, FQNEAQ (reference sequence). The CDR3, as DNA: TGTGCCAGCAGCTTCCCCCCCTTGAGCACCGGGGAGCTGTTTTTT. Its protein product is CASSFPPLSTGELFF.

The V gene is TRBV11-2, the J gene TRBJ2-3; D remains ambiguous. Trimming removed 3 bases from V and 2 bases from J, with 9 bases in between. In germline, CDR1 is SGHAT, CDR2 FQNNGV. This CDR3 comprises 14 residues. The CDR3 is CASSLGFNTDTQYF. As DNA, the CDR3 is TGTGCCAGCAGCTTGGGGTTTAACACAGATACGCAGTATTTT. The whole variable domain, filled in from reference TRBV11-2 and TRBJ2-3, reads EAGVAQSPRYKIIEKRQSVAFWCNPISGHATLYWYQQILGQGPKLLIQFQNNGVVDDSQLPKDRFSAERLKGVDSTLKIQPAKLEDSAVYLCASSLGFNTDTQYFGPGTRLTVL.

The V and J genes are TRBV6-6 and TRBJ2-7; D is unclear. Trimming left V 1 base short and J 5 bases short, with 6 bases between. CDR3 length: 12 amino acids. The V gene's germline CDR1 is MNHNY and CDR2 SVGAGI (reference sequence). The CDR3 loop is CASSYLSDEQYF. CDR3 bases: TGTGCCAGCAGTTACTTATCTGACGAGCAGTACTTC.

The gene calls are TRBV5-1 and TRBJ1-1; D might be TRBD1 (6 bases). V was shortened by 5 bases and J by 5 bases, with 16 bases between the two germline ends. The CDR3 extends over 14 amino acids. In germline, CDR1 is SGHRS, CDR2 YFSETQ. DNA of the CDR3: TGCGCCAGCAGAGGGGGACTAGTAGGAACTGAAGCTTTCTTT. Translation gives CASRGGLVGTEAFF.

The rearrangement joins TRBV10-3 to TRBJ1-6, with 11 bases that match TRBD1. The junction had 3 bases not matched to a gene; V was cut back by 4 bases and J by 7 bases. Germline CDR1 and CDR2: ENHRY and SYGVKD. CDR3 size: 15 residues. CDR3 DNA: TGTGCCATCAGTGCGGACAGGGGGCAAAATTCACCCCTCCACTTT. As protein: CAISADRGQNSPLHF.

The genes are TRBV6-6 and TRBJ1-5, with D unclear. The CDR3 length is 11 residues. Trimming took off 2 bases at V and 11 bases at J, with 7 bases between the two ends. Looked up from germline, CDR1 is MNHNY and CDR2 is SVGAGI (reference sequence). CDR3 bases: TGTGCCAGCAGTTACGGGGTGGCCCAGCATTTT. It translates to CASSYGVAQHF.

V gene TRBV28 combines with J gene TRBJ1-1; D is perhaps TRBD1 (5 bases). This CDR3 has 16 amino acids. V was shortened by 1 base and J by 0 bases, with 12 bases between the two germline ends. Germline CDR1 MDHEN, CDR2 SYDVKM. DNA for the CDR3: TGTGCCAGCAGTTTATTAAGCGGACACTTGAACACTGAAGCTTTCTTT. The encoded protein is CASSLLSGHLNTEAFF.

The chain joins TRBV5-1 to TRBJ2-5; 10 nucleotides agree with TRBD2. The CDR3 length is 17 residues. V was clipped by 0 bases and J by 2 bases; unmatched bases: 7. Germline lookup yields CDR1 SGHRS and CDR2 YFSETQ. The CDR3 nucleotides are TGCGCCAGCAGCTTGGGTCTAGCGGGGGCCAGACAAGAGACCCAGTACTTC. Amino acids: CASSLGLAGARQETQYF.